The 9 T cell receptor beta chains below were found in one sample sequenced in a study of regulatory T cells in long-lasting Graves disease. The time point is: newly diagnosed GD, antithyroid drugs for less than 3 months. TCR sequences were obtained from RNA taken from PBMCs. Both iRepertoire HTBI primers and Arm-PCR of CDR3 regions were used to build the TCR beta libraries. TCRdb re-called the multiplex PCR reads with MiXCR, one entry per CDR3 protein. The profile shows 420,000 or so distinct CDR3 sequences, roughly 17% of them singletons. The same specimen was also included in a second study, on T cells in Graves' hyperthyroidism and ophthalmopathy.

The input for sequencing was peripheral blood mononuclear cells (PBMCs), taken at new diagnosis, from a patient treated with antithyroid drugs. The receptors originated from a young woman with Graves disease.

This chain joins TRBV19 and TRBJ2-7, with TRBD2 identical over 11 bases. V trimming: 3 bases; J trimming: 2 bases; junction bases outside the gene matches: 3. Germline-derived CDR1 and CDR2 are LNHDA and SQIVND (reference sequence). This CDR3 has 15 residues. For the CDR3, the DNA is TGTGCCAGTAGTATCAGTAGCGGGAGGGCCTACGAGCAGTACTTC. It specifies CASSISSGRAYEQYF. The variable domain in full, with the rest retrieved from reference TRBV19 and TRBJ2-7, is DGGITQSPKYLFRKEGQNVTLSCEQNLNHDAMYWYRQDPGQGLRLIYYSQIVNDFQKGDIAEGYSVSREKKESFPLTVTSAQKNPTAFYLCASSISSGRAYEQYFGPGTRLTVT.

This clonotype was seen ten or more times. The chain recombines TRBV18 with TRBJ1-2, with TRBD1 identical over 8 bases. Germline V gene data show CDR1 as KGHSH and CDR2 as LQKENI. The CDR3 consists of 15 residues. V was pared by 0 bases and J by 8 bases, with 8 bases of the junction left unmatched. The CDR3, as DNA: TGTGCCAGCTCACCACCCGCGGACAGGGTGAAAGGCTACACCTTC. Protein sequence: CASSPPADRVKGYTF.

This clonotype was observed a handful of times. CDR3 sequence (DNA): TGTGCCAGCTCACCGATTGATAGCACAGATACGCAGTATTTT. Protein: CASSPIDSTDTQYF. The genes are TRBV18 and TRBJ2-3; no definite D call. The CDR3 sequence is 14 residues long. Per germline, CDR1 KGHSH and CDR2 LQKENI. Trimming took 3 bases from V and 0 from J, leaving 7 bases between them.

This clonotype was detected ten times or more. The chain combines TRBV11-1 with TRBJ2-1, with 7 nucleotides matching TRBD2. The CDR3 extends over 14 amino acids. Germline values: CDR1 SGHAT, CDR2 FQDESV (reference sequence). V trimming: 5 bases; J trimming: 4 bases; junction bases outside the gene matches: 5. CDR3 bases: TGTGCCAGCAGCCCCGGGACTACGTACAATGAGCAGTTCTTC. It codes for CASSPGTTYNEQFF.

The sample holds many counts of this clonotype. V is TRBV12-3 or TRBV12-4 and J is TRBJ1-1; no definite D call. V was cut by 5 bases and J by 1 base, with 8 bases left in between. This CDR3 comprises 13 residues. CDR3 coding DNA: TGTGCCAGCAGTCGTCAGGAGAACACTGAAGCTTTCTTT. This encodes CASSRQENTEAFF.

In this sample, this clonotype turned up once. The chain links TRBV5-1 to TRBJ2-5; the D gene is possibly TRBD2 (5 bases). CDR1 SGHRS and CDR2 YFSETQ come from the germline V gene. CDR3 length equals 15 residues. V gave up 6 bases and J gave up 5 bases, with 20 bases separating them. This chain's CDR3 is CASKFSTGDTETQYF. CDR3 sequence (DNA): TGCGCCAGCAAATTCAGTACCGGGGATACGGAGACCCAGTACTTC.

In this sample, this clonotype turned up a few times. The chain carries TRBV7-3 and TRBJ2-1; no clear D. CDR3 length: 14 amino acids. The V gene lost 3 bases and the J gene lost 7 bases, with 13 bases spanning the gap. Germline V gene sequence: CDR1 SGHTA, CDR2 FQGTGA. Written as DNA, the CDR3 is TGTGCCAGCAGCTTCGGGCCCGCGAGGAATGAGCAGTTCTTC. It encodes CASSFGPARNEQFF.

This clonotype was counted at least ten times. The genes are TRBV7-9 and TRBJ2-2, with D possibly TRBD1 on 5 matching bases. CDR1 SEHNR and CDR2 FQNEAQ come from the germline V gene (reference sequence). V shed 2 bases and J shed 6 bases, with 13 bases lying between them. The CDR3 is 15 residues long. The DNA for the CDR3 is TGTGCCAGCAGCTTAAGGCAGGGTATCGCCGGGGAGCTGTTTTTT. It encodes CASSLRQGIAGELFF.

CDR3 in DNA: TGTGCCTGGAGTCGGGGGAACTCCTACGAGCAGTACTTC. This codes for CAWSRGNSYEQYF. The rearrangement links TRBV7-2 to TRBJ2-7, with a tentative D call TRBD2 (6 bases). Germline V gene lookup returns CDR1 SGHTA and CDR2 FQGNSA. This CDR3 spans 13 amino acids. V lost 11 bases, J lost 0 bases, and 14 bases lay in between.